The present T cell receptor (beta chain) was sequenced within a study of CD8+ T cells in alopecia areata listed by TCRdb under 2018. With respect to the entire study: Treated patients were enrolled in an open-label pilot trial of oral tofacitinib at 5 to 10 mg twice daily for moderate-to-severe alopecia areata. RNA was extracted with the PAXgene miRNA kit for fixed scalp, the miRNeasy kit for PBMCs, and the RNeasy kit for mouse skin. Scalp clonality was compared among normal scalp (n=4), patchy alopecia areata scalp (n=8), and alopecia totalis/universalis scalp (n=8). Human TCRbeta sequencing covered scalp tissue and sorted CD4+ and CD8+ peripheral blood T cells from patchy and totalis/universalis alopecia areata patients and healthy controls. Disease severity in treated patients was measured with the SALT score, which quantifies the percentage of affected scalp surface area. TCRbeta CDR3 regions were amplified by immunoSEQ multiplex PCR using 35 Vbeta forward and 13 Jbeta reverse primers. Patients on tofacitinib were biopsied at baseline and after 4 and 24 weeks of treatment, and several of the patients also had a later scalp biopsy. To study T cell clonal expansion in alopecia areata, the researchers applied high-throughput TCRbeta sequencing to both the C3H/HeJ mouse model and human patients. Patients stayed on tofacitinib for 6 to 18 months and then had 6 months of follow-up off drug so that delayed response and recurrence could be assessed. Here is what the overall study found, with its caveats: Tofacitinib significantly decreased scalp clonality and the number of expanded CD8+ clones among the top 100 scalp clones. Many expanded lesional clones were found to persist in scalp and blood during tofacitinib treatment, and relapse after treatment cessation may be partly explained by this persistence. Unlike mouse skin, which is dominated by gammadelta T cells, normal human skin has resident alphabeta T cells that are also sequenced, and this complicates analysis of the scalp TCR repertoire. Shared TCR sequences between patients were less evident than in mice, which may be partly attributable to HLA diversity in the patient population. Because the treated cohort was small and included a single nonresponder, larger studies are needed to assess links between baseline CD8+ expansion and response. Compared with normal scalp, lesional scalp had higher clonality and more expanded CD8+ clones, particularly in alopecia totalis/universalis, a pattern that suggests antigenic drive.

Interpreted using the paper, the treatment or condition label stands for: oral pan-JAK inhibitor, 5-10 mg twice daily. From alopecia areata patients, peripheral blood was collected along with lesional scalp punch biopsies. PBMCs were isolated by density centrifugation and stained for CD3, CD4 and CD8, and CD4+ and CD8+ T cells were sorted on a FACSAria. This clone was counted many times. It has no known antigen specificity. Base qualities were left out, and no much larger clone turns up one base away. Library method: the immunoSEQ multiplex PCR assay. For TCR sequencing, RNA was extracted from every sample and reverse transcribed into cDNA to serve as template. SuperScript III was used to make first-strand cDNA, primed with a 2:1 mix of oligo-dT and random hexamers. A synthetic immune receptor repertoire was used to measure amplification bias, and any remaining bias was corrected computationally. In the paper's pipeline: Raw reads were preprocessed to remove errors, and CDR3 was defined according to IMGT conventions as the region from the conserved cysteine to phenylalanine. Clonality was computed as 1 minus the Shannon entropy, with the entropy normalized by log2 of the number of productive unique TCRs. Whether scalp clones were CD4 or CD8 was inferred by matching scalp TCRbeta sequences against CD4 and CD8 repertoires sorted from blood. The table comes from immuneACCESS by way of TCRdb, which keeps in-frame sequences with V and J called. Part of the clones is missing from these tables; in studies checked, under half for an unresolved V gene and the rest for unknown reasons. V and J calls and clone size follow that table, whereas D and trimming were derived from the DNA. A total of under 300,000 clones appear in this sample, approximately 60% of them only once. Clones ranked in the top ten supply about 0.93% of the sample.

Spanning cysteine to phenylalanine, the CDR3 consists of 13 amino acids. The CDR3 DNA has 39 bases and is translated from base 1. The junction carries 8 bases between V and J, which are trimmed by 2 bases and 7 bases respectively. CDR1 MNHEY and CDR2 SVGAGI were looked up in the germline V gene. This receptor was identified in a human donor with alopecia areata. The sequence links TRBV6-5 to TRBJ2-2; the D segment cannot be called with confidence. The sample in question was CD4+ T cells sorted from blood, obtained at approximately week 52, from a patient treated with tofacitinib. The DNA is as follows: TGTGCCAGCAGTTACCCCGCCGGCGGGGAGCTGTTTTTT. The encoded protein is CASSYPAGGELFF.